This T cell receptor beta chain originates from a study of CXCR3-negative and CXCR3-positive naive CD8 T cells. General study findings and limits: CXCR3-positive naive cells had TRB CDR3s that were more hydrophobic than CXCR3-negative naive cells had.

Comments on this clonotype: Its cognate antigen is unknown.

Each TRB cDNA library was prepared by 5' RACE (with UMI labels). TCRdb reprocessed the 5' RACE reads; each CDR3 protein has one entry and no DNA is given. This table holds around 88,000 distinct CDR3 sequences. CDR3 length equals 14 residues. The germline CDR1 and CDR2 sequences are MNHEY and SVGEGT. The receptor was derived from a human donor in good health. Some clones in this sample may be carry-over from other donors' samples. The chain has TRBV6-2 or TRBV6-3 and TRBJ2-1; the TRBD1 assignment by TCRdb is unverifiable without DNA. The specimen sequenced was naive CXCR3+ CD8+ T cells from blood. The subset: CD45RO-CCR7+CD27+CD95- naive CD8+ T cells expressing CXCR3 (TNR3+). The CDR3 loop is CASSRGAGIDEQFF.